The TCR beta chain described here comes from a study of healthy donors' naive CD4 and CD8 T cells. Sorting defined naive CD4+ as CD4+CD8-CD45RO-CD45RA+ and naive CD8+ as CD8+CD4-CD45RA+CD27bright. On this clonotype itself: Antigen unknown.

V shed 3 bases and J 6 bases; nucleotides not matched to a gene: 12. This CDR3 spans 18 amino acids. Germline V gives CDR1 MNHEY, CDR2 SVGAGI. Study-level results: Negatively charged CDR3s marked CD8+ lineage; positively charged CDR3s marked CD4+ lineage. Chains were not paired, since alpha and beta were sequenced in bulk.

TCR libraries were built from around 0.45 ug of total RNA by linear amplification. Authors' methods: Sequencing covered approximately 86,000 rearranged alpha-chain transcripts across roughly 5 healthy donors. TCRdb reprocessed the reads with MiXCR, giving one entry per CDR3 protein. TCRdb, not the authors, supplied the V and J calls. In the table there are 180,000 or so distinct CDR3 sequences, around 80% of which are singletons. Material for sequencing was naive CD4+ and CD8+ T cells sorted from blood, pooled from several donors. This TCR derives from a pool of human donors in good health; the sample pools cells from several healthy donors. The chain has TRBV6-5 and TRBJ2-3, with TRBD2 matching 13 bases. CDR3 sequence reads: CASSYFGLAGAGTDTQYF. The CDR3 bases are TGTGCCAGCAGTTATTTCGGACTAGCGGGGGCTGGAACTGATACGCAGTATTTT.